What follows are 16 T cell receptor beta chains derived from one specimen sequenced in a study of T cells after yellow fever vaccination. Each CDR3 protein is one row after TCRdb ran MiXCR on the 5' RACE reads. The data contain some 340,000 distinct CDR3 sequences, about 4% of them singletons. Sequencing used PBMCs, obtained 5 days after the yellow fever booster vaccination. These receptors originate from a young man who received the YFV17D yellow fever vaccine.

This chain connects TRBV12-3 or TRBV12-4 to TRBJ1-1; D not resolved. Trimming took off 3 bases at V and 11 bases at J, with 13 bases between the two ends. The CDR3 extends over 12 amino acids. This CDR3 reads CASSFFRPGAFF. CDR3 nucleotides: TGTGCCAGCAGTTTTTTTCGCCCTGGGGCTTTCTTT.

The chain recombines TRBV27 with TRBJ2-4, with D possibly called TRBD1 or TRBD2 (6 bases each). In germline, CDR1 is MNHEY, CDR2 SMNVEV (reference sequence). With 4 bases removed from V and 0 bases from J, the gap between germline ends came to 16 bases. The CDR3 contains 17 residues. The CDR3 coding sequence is TGTGCCAGCAGTTCCCTGGGGGGCCAAACAGCCAAAAACATTCAGTACTTC. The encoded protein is CASSSLGGQTAKNIQYF.

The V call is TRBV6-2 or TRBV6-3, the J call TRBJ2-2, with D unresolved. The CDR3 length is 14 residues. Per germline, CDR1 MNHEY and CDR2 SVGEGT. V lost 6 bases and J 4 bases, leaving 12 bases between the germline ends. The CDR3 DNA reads TGTGCCAGCAGACCACAAGTGCCCACCGGGGAGCTGTTTTTT. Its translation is CASRPQVPTGELFF.

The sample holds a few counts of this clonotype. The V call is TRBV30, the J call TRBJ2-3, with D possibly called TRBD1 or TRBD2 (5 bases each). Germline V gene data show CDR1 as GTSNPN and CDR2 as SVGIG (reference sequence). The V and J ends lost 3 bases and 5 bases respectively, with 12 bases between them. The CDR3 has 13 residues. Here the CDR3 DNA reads TGTGCCTGGAGCGGGACGGACGGAGATACGCAGTATTTT. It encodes CAWSGTDGDTQYF.

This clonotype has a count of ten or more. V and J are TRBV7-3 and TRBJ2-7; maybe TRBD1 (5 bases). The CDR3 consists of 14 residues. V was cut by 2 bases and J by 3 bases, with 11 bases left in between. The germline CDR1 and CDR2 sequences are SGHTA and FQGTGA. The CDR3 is CASSLHPGRYEQYV. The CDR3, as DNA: TGTGCCAGCAGCTTACACCCAGGGCGCTACGAGCAGTACGTC.

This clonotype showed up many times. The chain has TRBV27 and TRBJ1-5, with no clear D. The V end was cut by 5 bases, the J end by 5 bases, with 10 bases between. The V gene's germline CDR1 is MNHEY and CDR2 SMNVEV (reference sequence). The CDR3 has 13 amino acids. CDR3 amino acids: CASSLARDQPQHF. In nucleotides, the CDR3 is TGTGCCAGCAGTCTCGCGAGGGATCAGCCCCAGCATTTT.

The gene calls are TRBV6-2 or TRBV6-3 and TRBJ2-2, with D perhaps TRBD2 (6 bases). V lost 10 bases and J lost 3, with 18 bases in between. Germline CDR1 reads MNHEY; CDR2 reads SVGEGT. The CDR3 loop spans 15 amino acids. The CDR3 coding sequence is TGTGCCACCTCGTGGGAGGCGCGGGACACCGGGGAGCTGTTTTTT. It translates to CATSWEARDTGELFF.

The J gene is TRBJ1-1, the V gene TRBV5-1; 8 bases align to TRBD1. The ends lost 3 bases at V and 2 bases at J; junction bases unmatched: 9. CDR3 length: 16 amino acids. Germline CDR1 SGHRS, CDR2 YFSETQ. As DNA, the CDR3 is TGCGCCAGCAGCTCCTCCCCCAGGGGGCTAAACACTGAAGCTTTCTTT. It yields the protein CASSSSPRGLNTEAFF.

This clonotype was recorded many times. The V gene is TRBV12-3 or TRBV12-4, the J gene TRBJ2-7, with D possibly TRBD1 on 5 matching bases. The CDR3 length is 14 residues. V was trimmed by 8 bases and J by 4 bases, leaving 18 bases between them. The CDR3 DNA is TGTGCCAGCGCCAGGGCTAACTATTTTTACGAGCAGTACTTC. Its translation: CASARANYFYEQYF.

Here the CDR3 reads CASSRGPLSSYNEQFF. DNA for the CDR3: TGCGCCAGCAGTCGTGGACCGCTAAGCTCCTACAATGAGCAGTTCTTC. This chain uses TRBV4-1 with TRBJ2-1; no firm D call. Germline values: CDR1 MGHRA, CDR2 YSYEKL. This CDR3 has 16 residues. V was trimmed by 6 bases and J by 0 bases, leaving 15 bases between them.

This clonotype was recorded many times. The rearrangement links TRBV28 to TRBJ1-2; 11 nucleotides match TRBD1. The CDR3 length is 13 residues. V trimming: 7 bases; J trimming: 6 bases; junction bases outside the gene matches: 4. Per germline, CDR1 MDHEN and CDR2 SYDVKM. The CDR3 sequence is CASTWTGGDGYTF. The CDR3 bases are TGTGCCAGCACCTGGACAGGGGGCGATGGCTACACCTTC.

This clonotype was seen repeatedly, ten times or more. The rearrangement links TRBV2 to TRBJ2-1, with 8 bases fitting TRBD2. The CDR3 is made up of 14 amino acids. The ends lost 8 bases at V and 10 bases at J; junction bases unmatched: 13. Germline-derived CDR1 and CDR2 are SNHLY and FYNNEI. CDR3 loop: CASARGTRITEQFF. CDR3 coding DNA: TGTGCCAGCGCGCGGGGGACTAGGATAACCGAGCAGTTCTTC. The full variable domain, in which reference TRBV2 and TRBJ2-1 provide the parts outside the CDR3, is EPEVTQTPSHQVTQMGQEVILRCVPISNHLYFYWYRQILGQKVEFLVSFYNNEISEKSEIFDDQFSVERPDGSNFTLKIRSTKLEDSAMYFCASARGTRITEQFFGPGTRLTVL.

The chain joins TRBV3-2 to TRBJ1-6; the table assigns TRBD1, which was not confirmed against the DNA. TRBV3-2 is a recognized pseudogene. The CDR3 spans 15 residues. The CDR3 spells CASISTGIGNSPLHF. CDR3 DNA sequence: TGTGCCAGCATCTCGACAGGGATCGGTAATTCACCCCTCCACTTT.

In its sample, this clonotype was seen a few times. This CDR3 reads CASTLGGDYGYTF. CDR3 coding DNA: TGTGCCAGCACCCTTGGAGGGGACTATGGCTACACCTTC. V is TRBV6-5 and J is TRBJ1-2; a possible D gene is TRBD1 (5 bases). V was clipped by 7 bases and J by 3 bases, with 12 bases between them. CDR3 length: 13 residues. Germline lookup yields CDR1 MNHEY and CDR2 SVGAGI.

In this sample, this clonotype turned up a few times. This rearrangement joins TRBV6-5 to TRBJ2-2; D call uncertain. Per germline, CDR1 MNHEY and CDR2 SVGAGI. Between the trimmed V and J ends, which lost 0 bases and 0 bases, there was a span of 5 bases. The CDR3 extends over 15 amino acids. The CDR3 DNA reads TGTGCCAGCAGTTACTCCAGCCCGAACACCGGGGAGCTGTTTTTT. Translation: CASSYSSPNTGELFF.

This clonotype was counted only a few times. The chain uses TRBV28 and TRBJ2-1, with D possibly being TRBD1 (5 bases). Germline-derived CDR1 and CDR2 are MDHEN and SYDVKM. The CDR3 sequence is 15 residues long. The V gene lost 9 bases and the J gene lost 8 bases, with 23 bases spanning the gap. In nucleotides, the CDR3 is TGTGCCAGTGGCTCACTGGGGCTAGGGCAGGATGAGCAGTTCTTC. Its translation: CASGSLGLGQDEQFF.